A single TCR beta chain is shown here with its context. CDR1 and CDR2 from the germline V gene are SGHTA and FQGNSA. The CDR3 length is 15 residues. The V gene end was trimmed by 4 bases and the J gene end by 3 bases; junction bases not matched to a gene: 3. The source of the sample is a study of beta chain features in type 1 diabetes. As every portion of the isolated RNA was reverse transcribed, the sequencing read expressed TCRB transcripts. The data were produced by immunoSEQ multiplex PCR, yet TCRdb's version contains in-frame clones alone and is incomplete. Here the sample spans hundreds of thousands of clones, roughly 16% being singletons.

The sample comprised naive CD4+ T cells from blood. The chain recombines TRBV7-2 with TRBJ1-4, with 9 bases that match TRBD1. The receptor was derived from a man aged 18 to 29 in good health. The CDR3 reads CASSYRGQANEKLFF. As DNA, the CDR3 is TGTGCCAGCAGCTACAGGGGGCAAGCTAATGAAAAACTGTTTTTT.